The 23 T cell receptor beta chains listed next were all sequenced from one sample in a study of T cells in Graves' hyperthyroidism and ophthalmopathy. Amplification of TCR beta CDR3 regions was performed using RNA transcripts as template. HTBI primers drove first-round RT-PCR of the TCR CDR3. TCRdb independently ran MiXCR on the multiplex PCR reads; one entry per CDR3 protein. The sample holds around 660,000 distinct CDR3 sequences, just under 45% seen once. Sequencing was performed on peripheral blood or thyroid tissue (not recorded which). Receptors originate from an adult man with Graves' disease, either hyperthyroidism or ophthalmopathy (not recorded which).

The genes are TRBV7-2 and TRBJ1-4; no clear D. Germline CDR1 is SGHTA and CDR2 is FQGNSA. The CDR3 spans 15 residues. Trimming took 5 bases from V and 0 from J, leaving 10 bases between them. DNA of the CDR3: TGTGCCAGCAGCCGATACCAAGCAACTAATGAAAAACTGTTTTTT. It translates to CASSRYQATNEKLFF.

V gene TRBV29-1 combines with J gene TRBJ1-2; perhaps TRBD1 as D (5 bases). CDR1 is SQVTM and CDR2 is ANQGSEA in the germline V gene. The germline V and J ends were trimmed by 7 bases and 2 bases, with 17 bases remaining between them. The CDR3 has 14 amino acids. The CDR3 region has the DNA TGCAGCGGGACAAGGGATGCCCCGAACTATGGCTACACCTTC. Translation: CSGTRDAPNYGYTF.

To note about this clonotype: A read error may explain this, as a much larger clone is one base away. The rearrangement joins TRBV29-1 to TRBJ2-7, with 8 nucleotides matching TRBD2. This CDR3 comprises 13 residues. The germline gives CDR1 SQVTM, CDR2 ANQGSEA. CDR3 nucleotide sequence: TGCAGCGTTGGCCCAGCGGGAGTAGTTGAGCGGTACTTC. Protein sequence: CSVGPAGVVERYF.

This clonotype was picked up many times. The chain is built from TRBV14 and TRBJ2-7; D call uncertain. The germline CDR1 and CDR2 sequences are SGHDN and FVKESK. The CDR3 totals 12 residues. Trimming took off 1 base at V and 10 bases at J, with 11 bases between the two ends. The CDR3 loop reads CASSQARTHQYF. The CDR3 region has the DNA TGTGCCAGCAGCCAAGCGCGAACACATCAGTACTTC.

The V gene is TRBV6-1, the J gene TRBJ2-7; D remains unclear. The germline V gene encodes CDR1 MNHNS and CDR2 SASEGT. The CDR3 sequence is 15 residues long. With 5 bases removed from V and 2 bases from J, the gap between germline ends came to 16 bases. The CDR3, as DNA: TGTGCCAGCAGTAACAGACCCTTGCCTGCCTACGAGCAGTACTTC. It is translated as CASSNRPLPAYEQYF.

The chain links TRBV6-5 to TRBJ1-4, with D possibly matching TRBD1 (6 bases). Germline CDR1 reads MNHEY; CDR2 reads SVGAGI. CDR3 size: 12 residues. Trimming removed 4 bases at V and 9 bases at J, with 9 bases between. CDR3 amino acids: CASSSTGKKLFF. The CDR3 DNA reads TGTGCCAGCAGTTCCACAGGGAAAAAACTGTTTTTT.

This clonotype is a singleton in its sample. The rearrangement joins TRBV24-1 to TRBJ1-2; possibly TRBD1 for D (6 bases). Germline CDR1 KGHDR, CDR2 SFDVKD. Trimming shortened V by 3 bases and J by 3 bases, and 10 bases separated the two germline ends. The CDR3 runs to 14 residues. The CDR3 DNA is TGTGCCACCAGTGATCCAGGGGACCACTATGGCTACACCTTC. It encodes CATSDPGDHYGYTF.

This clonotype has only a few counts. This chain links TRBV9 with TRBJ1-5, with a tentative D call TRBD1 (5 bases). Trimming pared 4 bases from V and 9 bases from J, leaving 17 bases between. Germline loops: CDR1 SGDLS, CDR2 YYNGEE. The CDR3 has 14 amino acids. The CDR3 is CASSPGEVQGPQHF. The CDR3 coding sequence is TGTGCCAGCAGCCCGGGGGAGGTGCAAGGGCCCCAGCATTTT.

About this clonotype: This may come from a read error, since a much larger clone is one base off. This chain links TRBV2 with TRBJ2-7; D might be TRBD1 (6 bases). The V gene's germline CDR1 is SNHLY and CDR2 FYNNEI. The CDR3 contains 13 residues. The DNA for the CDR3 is TGTGCCAGCAGAAGGGACACGTCCTACGGGCAGTACTTC. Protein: CASRRDTSYGQYF.

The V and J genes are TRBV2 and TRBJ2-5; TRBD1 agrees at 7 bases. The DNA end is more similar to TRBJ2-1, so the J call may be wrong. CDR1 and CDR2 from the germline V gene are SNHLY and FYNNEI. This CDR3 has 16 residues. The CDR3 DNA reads TGTGCCAGCACCCCCCCAAACAGGGGAAGCCACAATGAGCAGTTCTTC. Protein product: CASTPPNRGSHNEQFF.

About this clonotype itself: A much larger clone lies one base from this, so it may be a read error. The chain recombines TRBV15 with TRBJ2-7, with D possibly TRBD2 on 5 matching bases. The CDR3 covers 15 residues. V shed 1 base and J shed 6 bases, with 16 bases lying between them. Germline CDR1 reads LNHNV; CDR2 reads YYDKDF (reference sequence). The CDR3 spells CATSRAGILNCEQYF. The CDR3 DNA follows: TGTGCCACCAGCAGAGCCGGGATCCTGAACTGCGAGCAGTACTTC.

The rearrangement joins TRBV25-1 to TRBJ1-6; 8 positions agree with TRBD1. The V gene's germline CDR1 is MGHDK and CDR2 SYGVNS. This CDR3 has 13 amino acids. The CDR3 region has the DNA TGTGCTAGAGGACAGGGCAGGAATTCACCCCTCCACTTT. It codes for CARGQGRNSPLHF.

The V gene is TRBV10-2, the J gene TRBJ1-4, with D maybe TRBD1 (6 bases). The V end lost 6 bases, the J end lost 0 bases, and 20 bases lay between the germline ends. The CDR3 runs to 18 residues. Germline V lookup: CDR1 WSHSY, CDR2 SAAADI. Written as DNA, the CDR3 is TGCGCCAGCAGCTCTCCCCAAAAGGGGGGAGCAACTAATGAAAAACTGTTTTTT. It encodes CASSSPQKGGATNEKLFF.

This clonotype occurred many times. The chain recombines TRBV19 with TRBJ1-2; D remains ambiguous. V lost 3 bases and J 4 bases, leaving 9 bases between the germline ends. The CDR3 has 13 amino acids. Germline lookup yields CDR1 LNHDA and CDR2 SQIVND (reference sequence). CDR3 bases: TGTGCCAGTAGTATCCGTGAGGGCTATGGCTACACCTTC. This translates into CASSIREGYGYTF. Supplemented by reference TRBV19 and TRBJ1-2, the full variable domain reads DGGITQSPKYLFRKEGQNVTLSCEQNLNHDAMYWYRQDPGQGLRLIYYSQIVNDFQKGDIAEGYSVSREKKESFPLTVTSAQKNPTAFYLCASSIREGYGYTFGSGTRLTVV.

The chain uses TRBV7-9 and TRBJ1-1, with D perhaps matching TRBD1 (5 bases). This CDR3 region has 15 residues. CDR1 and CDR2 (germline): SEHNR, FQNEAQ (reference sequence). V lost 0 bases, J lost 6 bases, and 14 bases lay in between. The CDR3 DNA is TGTGCCAGCAGCTTAGCTGGTCAGGGTAGGGCTGAAGCTTTCTTT. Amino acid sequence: CASSLAGQGRAEAFF.

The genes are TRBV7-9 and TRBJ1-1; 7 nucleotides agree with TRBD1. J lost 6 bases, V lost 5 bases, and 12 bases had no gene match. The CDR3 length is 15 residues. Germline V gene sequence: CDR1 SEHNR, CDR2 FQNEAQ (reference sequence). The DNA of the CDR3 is TGTGCCAGCAGCCCGACCGACAGGGACGACCCTGAAGCTTTCTTT. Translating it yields CASSPTDRDDPEAFF.

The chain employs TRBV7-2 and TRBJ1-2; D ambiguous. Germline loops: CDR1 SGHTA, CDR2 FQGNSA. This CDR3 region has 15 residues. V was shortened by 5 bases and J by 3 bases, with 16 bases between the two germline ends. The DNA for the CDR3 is TGTGCCAGCAGCCCTCCTCAGGCAGCAGACTATGGCTACACCTTC. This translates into CASSPPQAADYGYTF.

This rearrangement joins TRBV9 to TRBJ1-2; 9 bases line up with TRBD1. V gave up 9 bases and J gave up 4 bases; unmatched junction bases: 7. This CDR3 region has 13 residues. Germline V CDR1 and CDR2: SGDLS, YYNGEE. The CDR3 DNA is TGTGCCACCGGGACAGGGTCTGCCTATGGCTACACCTTC. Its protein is CATGTGSAYGYTF.

CDR3 in DNA: TGTGCCAGCAGTTACTCGGGACCGCTTAATTCACCCCTCCACTTT. This encodes CASSYSGPLNSPLHF. The chain employs TRBV6-6 and TRBJ1-6, with TRBD1 as a possible D gene (5 bases). V lost 0 bases and J 6 bases, leaving 9 bases between the germline ends. Germline V gene lookup returns CDR1 MNHNY and CDR2 SVGAGI (reference sequence). The CDR3 spans 15 residues.

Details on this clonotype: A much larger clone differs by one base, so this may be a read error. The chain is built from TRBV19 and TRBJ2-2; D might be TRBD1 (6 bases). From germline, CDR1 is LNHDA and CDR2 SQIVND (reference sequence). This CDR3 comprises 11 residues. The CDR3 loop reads CTTRGRGELFF. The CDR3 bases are TGTACCACCAGGGGAAGGGGGGAGCTGTTTTTT.

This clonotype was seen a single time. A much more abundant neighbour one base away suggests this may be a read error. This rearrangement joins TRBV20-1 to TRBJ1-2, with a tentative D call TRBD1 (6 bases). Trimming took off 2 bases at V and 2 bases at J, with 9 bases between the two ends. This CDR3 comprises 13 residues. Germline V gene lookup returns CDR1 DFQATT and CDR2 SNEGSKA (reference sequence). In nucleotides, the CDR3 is TGCAGTGCTAGAAGGGGGGCGAACTATGGCTACACCTTC. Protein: CSARRGANYGYTF.

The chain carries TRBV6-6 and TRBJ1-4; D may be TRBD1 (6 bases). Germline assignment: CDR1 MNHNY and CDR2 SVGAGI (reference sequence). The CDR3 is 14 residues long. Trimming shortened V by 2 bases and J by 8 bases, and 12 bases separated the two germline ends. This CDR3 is CASSYGGPEEKLFF. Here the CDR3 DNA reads TGTGCCAGCAGTTACGGGGGGCCAGAAGAAAAACTGTTTTTT.

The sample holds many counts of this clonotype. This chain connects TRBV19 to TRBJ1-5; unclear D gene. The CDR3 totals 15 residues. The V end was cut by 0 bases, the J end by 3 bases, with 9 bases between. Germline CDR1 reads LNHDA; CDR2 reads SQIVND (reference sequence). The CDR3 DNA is TGTGCCAGTAGTATAGATCGTGGTCCCAATCAGCCCCAGCATTTT. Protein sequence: CASSIDRGPNQPQHF.